The rows below give T cell receptor beta chains drawn from one sample of a study of shared clonotypes between healthy human individuals. Sequencing used immunoSEQ multiplex PCR; TCRdb keeps in-frame clones, though not all of them. The sample yields a few million clones, 90% to 95% seen once. The sample consisted of naive CD4+ T cells sorted from blood. These receptors all come from a man in his late teens or twenties in good health. The CDR3 runs from the conserved cysteine through the conserved F or W. D genes are given only for firm matches. For some rows the clone size is stated as once, few or many, or as a class when expanded; others skip it.

CASSRTRSDTQYF	TGTGCCAGCAGTCGGACTCGCTCAGATACGCAGTATTTT	.	TRBV6-5	TRBJ2-3	.
CASSREDYGYTF	TGTGCCAGCAGCCGGGAGGACTATGGCTACACCTTC	once	TRBV7-9	TRBJ1-2	.
CASSEVGGVPQHF	TGTGCCAGCAGTGAAGTAGGGGGGGTACCTCAGCATTTT	.	TRBV6-1	TRBJ1-5	.
CASSQAGQGAYEQYF	TGTGCCAGCAGCCAGGCAGGACAGGGTGCCTACGAGCAGTACTTC	.	TRBV14	TRBJ2-7	TRBD1
CASSLGTGEFELFTDTQYF	TGTGCCAGCTCCTTAGGGACAGGGGAATTTGAGCTGTTCACAGATACGCAGTATTTT	.	TRBV7-9	TRBJ2-3	TRBD1
CASSSGSLASTDTQYF	TGCGCCAGCAGCTCTGGGTCGTTAGCTAGCACAGATACGCAGTATTTT	once	TRBV5-1	TRBJ2-3	.
CASSSSGSPLHF	TGTGCCAGCAGTTCCTCGGGCTCACCCCTCCACTTT	.	TRBV27	TRBJ1-6	.
CASSLGEAGVSYEQYF	TGCGCCAGCAGCTTGGGGGAGGCGGGGGTCTCCTACGAGCAGTACTTC	.	TRBV5-1	TRBJ2-7	TRBD2
CASSSGLAGGAEQYF	TGTGCCAGCAGCTCAGGACTAGCGGGGGGGGCCGAGCAGTACTTC	.	TRBV7-8	TRBJ2-7	TRBD2
CSVDGGGTTRKLFF	TGCAGCGTTGACGGCGGGGGGACAACGAGAAAACTGTTTTTT	.	TRBV29-1	TRBJ1-4	.
CASSTQHRGGYTF	TGTGCCAGTAGTACCCAACACAGGGGCGGCTACACCTTC	.	TRBV19	TRBJ1-2	TRBD1
CASSLARAGTSGKVKDTQYF	TGTGCCAGCAGCTTAGCACGCGCCGGGACTAGCGGGAAGGTAAAAGATACGCAGTATTTT	.	TRBV7-2	TRBJ2-3	TRBD2
CASSETGGQPQHF	TGTGCCAGCAGTGAAACCGGAGGACAGCCCCAGCATTTT	.	TRBV6-1	TRBJ1-5	.
CASSLNSGGTYNEQFF	TGTGCCAGCAGCCTAAATAGCGGGGGAACCTACAATGAGCAGTTCTTC	.	TRBV9	TRBJ2-1	TRBD2
CAWSASGANVLTF	TGTGCCTGGAGTGCCTCTGGGGCCAACGTCCTGACTTTC	.	TRBV30	TRBJ2-6	.
CSVEDLIPGSGEQYF	TGCAGCGTTGAAGATCTTATTCCGGGATCGGGCGAGCAGTACTTC	.	TRBV29-1	TRBJ2-7	.
CAISESGQGANYGYTF	TGTGCCATCAGTGAGTCAGGACAGGGGGCCAACTATGGCTACACCTTC	.	TRBV10-3	TRBJ1-2	TRBD1
CASSPSEDYGYTF	TGTGCCAGCAGTCCCTCGGAGGACTATGGCTACACCTTC	.	TRBV6-1	TRBJ1-2	.
CASSSDRGRRQETQYF	TGTGCCAGCAGCTCGGACAGGGGAAGGAGGCAAGAGACCCAGTACTTC	.	TRBV5-8	TRBJ2-5	TRBD1
CASSAGFSGANVLTF	TGTGCCAGCAGTGCAGGATTCTCTGGGGCCAACGTCCTGACTTTC	.	TRBV6-1	TRBJ2-6	.
CASSPEGAYEQYF	TGTGCCAGCTCACCGGAGGGGGCCTACGAGCAGTACTTC	.	TRBV18	TRBJ2-7	.
CASSTYRGADYGYTF	TGTGCCAGCAGCACCTATAGGGGGGCCGACTATGGCTACACCTTC	.	TRBV5-6	TRBJ1-2	.
CAISELDNSYEQYF	TGTGCCATCAGTGAACTGGACAATTCTTACGAGCAGTACTTC	.	TRBV10-3	TRBJ2-7	.
CASSGLWHTIYF	TGTGCCAGCAGCGGTCTCTGGCACACCATATATTTT	.	TRBV6-6	TRBJ1-3	.